Below are 2 T cell receptor beta chains sequenced from a single sample in a study of radiation and T cells in renal cell carcinoma. TCRdb keeps only in-frame clones here, not all; method: immunoSEQ multiplex PCR. The sample lists roughly 130,000 clones, about 81% occurring once. Noted time point: blood 2 weeks post-SBRT. Stated treatment: 15 Gy SBRT to primary tumor, nephrectomy 4 weeks later. The source was blood, collected from a patient whose treatment included radiotherapy and nephrectomy. The origin of the receptors is a woman aged 60-75 years with renal cell carcinoma.

Only one count was recorded for this clone. The CDR3 loop is CATRRASGGLDYEQYF. CDR3 bases: TGTGCCACCCGACGGGCTAGCGGGGGCCTTGACTACGAGCAGTACTTC. The rearrangement joins TRBV15 to TRBJ2-7, with 10 bases matching TRBD2. Trimming cost V 8 bases and J 3 bases; bases outside gene matches: 13. The CDR3 spans 16 residues. Per the germline V gene, CDR1 is LNHNV and CDR2 is YYDKDF (reference sequence).

This chain uses TRBV6-1 with TRBJ2-5; D is undetermined. This CDR3 has 14 residues. CDR1 and CDR2 from the germline V gene are MNHNS and SASEGT. V lost 2 bases to trimming and J lost 5 bases, with 12 bases between them. CDR3 protein: CASSESLSPETQYF. The CDR3 DNA is TGTGCCAGCAGTGAATCTTTAAGCCCCGAGACCCAGTACTTC.